These 12 T cell receptor beta chains came from one sample sequenced in a study of T cell responses to AZD1222 COVID-19 vaccine. Profiling relied on immunoSEQ multiplex PCR, and the TCRdb table lists in-frame clones only, not all of them. The sample contains some 190,000 clones, more than 80% of which appear only once. The sequencing here drew on peripheral blood, taken on day 0 of AZD1222 vaccination. The source is an adult in good health.

V and J are TRBV29-1 and TRBJ2-3; D tentatively reads TRBD1 or TRBD2 (6 bases each). CDR3 length: 13 amino acids. V was pared by 7 bases and J by 2 bases, with 13 bases between. Germline CDR1 and CDR2: SQVTM and ANQGSEA. The CDR3 DNA follows: TGCAGCGGCCGGGGGCCCTACACAGATACGCAGTATTTT. It translates to CSGRGPYTDTQYF.

V gene TRBV19 combines with J gene TRBJ1-2; D not certain. The CDR3 is 14 residues long. Trimming took off 3 bases at V and 8 bases at J, with 16 bases between the two ends. Germline V gene sequence: CDR1 LNHDA, CDR2 SQIVND (reference sequence). The CDR3 region is CASSIRFDLGGYTF. The CDR3 DNA follows: TGTGCCAGTAGTATCAGGTTCGACTTGGGGGGCTACACCTTC. Looking up the rest from reference TRBV19 and TRBJ1-2 gives the full variable domain: DGGITQSPKYLFRKEGQNVTLSCEQNLNHDAMYWYRQDPGQGLRLIYYSQIVNDFQKGDIAEGYSVSREKKESFPLTVTSAQKNPTAFYLCASSIRFDLGGYTFGSGTRLTVV.

The chain uses TRBV14 and TRBJ2-1; the D gene is possibly TRBD2 (6 bases). V was trimmed by 5 bases and J by 0 bases, leaving 14 bases between them. Germline assignment: CDR1 SGHDN and CDR2 FVKESK. This CDR3 has 16 amino acids. The CDR3, as DNA: TGTGCCAGCAGCGAGCGGGTTACGAGCTCCTACAATGAGCAGTTCTTC. Its translation is CASSERVTSSYNEQFF.

The CDR3 region has the DNA TGTGCCAGCAGCTTAAGGGCAGGGGATCAGCCCCAGCATTTT. It specifies CASSLRAGDQPQHF. The chain uses TRBV7-2 and TRBJ1-5; tentatively, D is TRBD1 (6 bases). V dropped 2 bases and J dropped 5 bases, with 10 bases sitting between them. Germline CDR1 reads SGHTA; CDR2 reads FQGNSA. This CDR3 has 14 amino acids. Looking up the rest from reference TRBV7-2 and TRBJ1-5 gives the full variable domain: GAGVSQSPSNKVTEKGKDVELRCDPISGHTALYWYRQSLGQGLEFLIYFQGNSAPDKSGLPSDRFSAERTGGSVSTLTIQRTQQEDSAVYLCASSLRAGDQPQHFGDGTRLSIL.

This clone was recorded once. This rearrangement joins TRBV6-5 to TRBJ1-4; D unresolved. V was cut by 0 bases and J by 0 bases, with 8 bases left in between. The V gene's germline CDR1 is MNHEY and CDR2 SVGAGI. CDR3 size: 16 residues. CDR3 coding DNA: TGTGCCAGCAGTTACTCGAACCGCGCAACTAATGAAAAACTGTTTTTT. Translating gives CASSYSNRATNEKLFF.

V gene TRBV2 combines with J gene TRBJ2-5, with 9 bases matching TRBD1. The CDR3 runs to 17 residues. J was trimmed by 0 bases and V by 0 bases; bases with no gene match: 5. CDR1 and CDR2 (germline): SNHLY, FYNNEI. The CDR3: CASSEALTGGHQETQYF. The CDR3 nucleotides are TGTGCCAGCAGTGAAGCGCTTACAGGGGGCCACCAAGAGACCCAGTACTTC.

The chain uses TRBV7-9 and TRBJ2-7; D gene uncertain. Trimming cost V 1 base and J 5 bases, with 9 bases left between them. The CDR3 is made up of 13 amino acids. CDR1 is SEHNR, CDR2 FQNEAQ, per germline (reference sequence). The CDR3 protein is CASSLGLGHEQYF. CDR3 coding DNA: TGTGCCAGCAGCTTAGGTCTGGGTCACGAGCAGTACTTC.

The chain recombines TRBV27 with TRBJ1-6, with 8 bases fitting TRBD1. V shed 3 bases and J 7 bases; nucleotides not matched to a gene: 2. This CDR3 comprises 14 residues. The germline CDR1 and CDR2 sequences are MNHEY and SMNVEV (reference sequence). The CDR3 protein is CASSFSGGNSPLHF. The CDR3 DNA reads TGTGCCAGCAGTTTTTCAGGGGGCAATTCACCCCTCCACTTT.

This clone appeared a single time. Additional DNA sequences in this sample encode the identical CDR3. The V gene is TRBV9, the J gene TRBJ2-1; a possible D gene is TRBD1 (5 bases). CDR3 length equals 15 residues. Germline CDR1 SGDLS, CDR2 YYNGEE. The germline V and J ends were trimmed by 0 bases and 0 bases, with 7 bases remaining between them. In DNA, the CDR3 is TGTGCCAGCAGCGTAGGGACAAGCTCCTACAATGAGCAGTTCTTC. Amino acid sequence: CASSVGTSSYNEQFF.

The rearrangement joins TRBV9 to TRBJ2-5; D may be TRBD1 or TRBD2 (5 bases each). The CDR3 is made up of 14 amino acids. Germline-derived CDR1 and CDR2 are SGDLS and YYNGEE. Deletions cut 1 base from V and 5 bases from J, with 12 bases between. The CDR3 region has the DNA TGTGCCAGCAGCGTATGGGGGAGTGGGGAGACCCAGTACTTC. Translating it yields CASSVWGSGETQYF.

This clone has a handful of counts. The gene calls are TRBV5-6 and TRBJ1-1; D uncertain. Germline V CDR1 and CDR2: SGHDT, YYEEEE. The CDR3 extends over 13 amino acids. The V end lost 4 bases, the J end lost 4 bases, and 11 bases lay between the germline ends. CDR3 coding DNA: TGTGCCAGCAGCCCTGCGGACCTCACTGAAGCTTTCTTT. Translating it yields CASSPADLTEAFF.

The chain carries TRBV13 and TRBJ1-1, with TRBD1 matching 8 bases. Unmatched junction bases numbered 10, after V lost 0 bases and J lost 10 bases. This CDR3 has 15 residues. Germline V gene lookup returns CDR1 PRHDT and CDR2 FYEKMQ (reference sequence). CDR3 region: CASSLGPGTGGGAFF. The CDR3 DNA reads TGTGCCAGCAGCTTAGGTCCCGGGACAGGCGGTGGAGCTTTCTTT.